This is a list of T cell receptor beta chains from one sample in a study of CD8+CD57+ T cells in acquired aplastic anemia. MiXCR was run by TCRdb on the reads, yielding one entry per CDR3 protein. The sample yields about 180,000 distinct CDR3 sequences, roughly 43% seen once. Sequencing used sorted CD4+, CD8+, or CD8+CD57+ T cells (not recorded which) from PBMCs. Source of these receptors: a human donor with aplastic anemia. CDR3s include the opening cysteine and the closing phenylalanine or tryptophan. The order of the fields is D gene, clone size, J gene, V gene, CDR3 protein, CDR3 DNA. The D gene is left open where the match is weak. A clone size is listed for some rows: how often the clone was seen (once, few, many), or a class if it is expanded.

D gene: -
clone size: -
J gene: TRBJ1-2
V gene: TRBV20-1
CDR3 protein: CGATNPQTDPYGYTF
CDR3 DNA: TGCGGTGCTACAAATCCCCAGACAGACCCCTATGGCTACACCTTC

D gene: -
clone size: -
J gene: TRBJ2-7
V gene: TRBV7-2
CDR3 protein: CASSFFWGYEQYF
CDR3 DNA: TGTGCCAGCAGCTTTTTCTGGGGTTACGAGCAGTACTTC

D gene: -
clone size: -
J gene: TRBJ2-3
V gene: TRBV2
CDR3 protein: CASMSRDFRTDTQYF
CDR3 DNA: TGTGCCAGCATGTCTCGGGACTTCCGCACAGATACGCAGTATTTT

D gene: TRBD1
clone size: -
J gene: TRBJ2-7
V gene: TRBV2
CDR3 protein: CASILTGGNEQYF
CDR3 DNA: TGTGCCAGCATACTGACAGGGGGGAACGAGCAGTACTTC

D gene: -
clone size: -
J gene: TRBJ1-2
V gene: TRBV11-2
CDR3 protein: CASSLDGSKPGGYTF
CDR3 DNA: TGTGCCAGCAGCCTAGATGGGTCGAAGCCGGGTGGCTACACCTTC

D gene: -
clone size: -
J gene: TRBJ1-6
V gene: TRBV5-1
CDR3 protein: CASSLFIGRDSPLHF
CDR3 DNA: TGCGCCAGCAGCTTATTCATAGGTCGGGATTCACCCCTCCACTTT

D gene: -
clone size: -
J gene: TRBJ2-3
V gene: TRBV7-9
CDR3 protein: CASSLGTGDTQYF
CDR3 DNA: TGTGCCAGCAGCTTAGGTACGGGAGATACGCAGTATTTT

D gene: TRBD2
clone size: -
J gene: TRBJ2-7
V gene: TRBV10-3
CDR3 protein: CAIDLGGNEQYF
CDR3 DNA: TGTGCCATAGACCTCGGGGGGAACGAGCAGTACTTC

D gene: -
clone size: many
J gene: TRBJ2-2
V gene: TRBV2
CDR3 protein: CASSPTATGELFF
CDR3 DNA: TGTGCCAGCAGTCCCACAGCGACCGGGGAGCTGTTTTTT

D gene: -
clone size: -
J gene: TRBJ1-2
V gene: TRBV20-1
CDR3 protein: CSASSPDIYGYTF
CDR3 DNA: TGCAGTGCTAGTTCCCCGGACATCTATGGCTACACCTTC

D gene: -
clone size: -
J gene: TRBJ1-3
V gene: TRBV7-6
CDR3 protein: CASNDPGTQGNTIYF
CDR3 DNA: TGTGCCAGCAACGATCCCGGGACACAGGGAAACACCATATATTTT

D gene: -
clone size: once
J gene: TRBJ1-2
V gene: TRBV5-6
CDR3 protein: CASTYGASGGYTF
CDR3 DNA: TGTGCCAGCACCTACGGAGCGAGTGGCGGCTACACCTTC

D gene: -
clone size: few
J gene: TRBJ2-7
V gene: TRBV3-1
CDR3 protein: CASSQPRPSHEQYF
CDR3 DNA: TGTGCCAGCAGCCAACCTAGGCCCTCGCACGAGCAGTACTTC

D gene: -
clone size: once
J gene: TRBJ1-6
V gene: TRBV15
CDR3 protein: CATSTGFYNSPLHF
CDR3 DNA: TGTGCCACCAGCACAGGATTCTATAATTCACCCCTCCACTTT

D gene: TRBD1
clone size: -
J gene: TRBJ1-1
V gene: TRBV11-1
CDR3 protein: CASSRTGVNTEAFF
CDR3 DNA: TGTGCCAGCAGCCGTACAGGGGTTAACACTGAAGCTTTCTTT

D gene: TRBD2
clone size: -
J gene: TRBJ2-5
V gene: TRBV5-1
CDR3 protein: CASSLALAGGTQYF
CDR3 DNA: TGCGCCAGCAGCTTGGCCCTAGCGGGGGGGACCCAGTACTTC

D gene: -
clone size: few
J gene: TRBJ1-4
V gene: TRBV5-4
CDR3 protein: CASSREGVKGEKLFF
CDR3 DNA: TGTGCCAGCAGCCGGGAGGGGGTCAAGGGGGAAAAACTGTTTTTT

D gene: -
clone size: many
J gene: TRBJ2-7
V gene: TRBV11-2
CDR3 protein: CASSVGGEQYF
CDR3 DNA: TGTGCCAGCAGCGTCGGTGGGGAGCAGTACTTC

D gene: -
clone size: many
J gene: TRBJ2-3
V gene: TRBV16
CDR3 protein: CASSLPTGVTQYF
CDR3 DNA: TGTGCCAGCAGCCTACCCACAGGCGTTACGCAGTATTTT

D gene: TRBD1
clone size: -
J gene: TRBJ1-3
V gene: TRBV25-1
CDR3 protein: CASSETGGSGNTIYF
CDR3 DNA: TGTGCCAGCAGTGAGACAGGGGGGTCTGGAAACACCATATATTTT

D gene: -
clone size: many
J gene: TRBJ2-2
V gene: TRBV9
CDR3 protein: CASSPPLTAANTGELFF
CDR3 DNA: TGTGCCAGCAGCCCCCCTTTGACGGCAGCGAACACCGGGGAGCTGTTTTTT

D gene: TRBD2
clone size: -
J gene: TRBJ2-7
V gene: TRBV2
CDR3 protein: CASRPPAGAYEQYF
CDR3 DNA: TGTGCCAGCAGACCCCCCGCGGGGGCCTACGAGCAGTACTTC

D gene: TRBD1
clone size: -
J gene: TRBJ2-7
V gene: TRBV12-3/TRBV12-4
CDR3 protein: CAITTGGDSYEQYF
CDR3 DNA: TGTGCCATCACAACAGGGGGCGACTCCTACGAGCAGTACTTC

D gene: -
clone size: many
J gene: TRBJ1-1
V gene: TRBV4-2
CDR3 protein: CASSQEGVGGGTEAFF
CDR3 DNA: TGTGCCAGCAGCCAAGAGGGGGTTGGGGGGGGCACTGAAGCTTTCTTT

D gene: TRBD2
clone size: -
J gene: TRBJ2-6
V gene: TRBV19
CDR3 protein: CASSMGLAGGNVLTF
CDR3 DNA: TGTGCCAGTAGTATGGGACTAGCGGGGGGCAACGTCCTGACTTTC

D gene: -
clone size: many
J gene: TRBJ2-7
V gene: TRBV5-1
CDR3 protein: CASSLVAGSGYEQYF
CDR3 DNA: TGCGCCAGCAGCTTGGTGGCAGGATCGGGCTACGAGCAGTACTTC

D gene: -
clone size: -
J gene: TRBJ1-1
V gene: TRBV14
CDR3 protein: CASSQEWEEAFF
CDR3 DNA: TGTGCCAGCAGCCAAGAGTGGGAAGAAGCTTTCTTT

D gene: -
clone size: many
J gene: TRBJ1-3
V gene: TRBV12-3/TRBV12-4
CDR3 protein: CASSLLPRVSGNTIYF
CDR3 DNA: TGTGCCAGCAGTTTGCTCCCCAGGGTCTCTGGAAACACCATATATTTT

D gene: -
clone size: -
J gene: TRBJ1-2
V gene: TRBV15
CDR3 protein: CATSPRAGSYGYTF
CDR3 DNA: TGTGCCACAAGCCCGAGGGCAGGGAGCTATGGCTACACCTTC

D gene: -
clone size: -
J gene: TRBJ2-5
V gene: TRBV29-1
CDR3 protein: CSVGRGIDQPQYF
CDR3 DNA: TGCAGCGTTGGAAGGGGGATCGATCAGCCCCAGTACTTC

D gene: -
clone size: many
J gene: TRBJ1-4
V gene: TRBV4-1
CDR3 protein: CASSQDRDGGNEKLFF
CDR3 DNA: TGCGCCAGCAGCCAAGACCGGGACGGTGGTAATGAAAAACTGTTTTTT

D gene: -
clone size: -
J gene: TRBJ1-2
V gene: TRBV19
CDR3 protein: CASSPTSGGYTF
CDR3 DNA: TGTGCCAGTAGTCCGACCTCGGGTGGCTACACCTTC

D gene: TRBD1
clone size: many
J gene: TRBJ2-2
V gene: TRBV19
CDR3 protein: CASRPPTGINTGELFF
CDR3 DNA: TGTGCCAGTAGACCACCGACAGGGATCAACACCGGGGAGCTGTTTTTT

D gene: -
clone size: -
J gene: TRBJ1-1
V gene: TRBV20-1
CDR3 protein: CSASTEYLTEAFF
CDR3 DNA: TGCAGTGCTAGCACCGAGTACCTCACTGAAGCTTTCTTT

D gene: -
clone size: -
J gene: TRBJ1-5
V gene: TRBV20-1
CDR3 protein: CSAVHSNKGNQPQHF
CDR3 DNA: TGCAGTGCCGTCCACTCCAATAAGGGCAATCAGCCCCAGCATTTT

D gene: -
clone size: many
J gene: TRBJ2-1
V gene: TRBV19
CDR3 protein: CASRQIPSEQFF
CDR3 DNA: TGTGCCAGTAGACAGATTCCCAGTGAGCAGTTCTTC

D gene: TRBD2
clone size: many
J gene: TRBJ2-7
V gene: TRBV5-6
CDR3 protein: CASSFGLEDLDEQYF
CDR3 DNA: TGTGCCAGCAGCTTCGGACTAGAAGATCTAGACGAGCAGTACTTC

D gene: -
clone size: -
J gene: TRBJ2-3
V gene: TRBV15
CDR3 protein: CATSRTKTTDTQYF
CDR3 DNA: TGTGCCACCTCCAGGACTAAAACCACAGATACGCAGTATTTT

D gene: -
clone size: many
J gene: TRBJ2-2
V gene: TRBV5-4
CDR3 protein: CASSRREPGELFF
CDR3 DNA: TGTGCCAGCAGCCGACGGGAGCCCGGGGAGCTGTTTTTT

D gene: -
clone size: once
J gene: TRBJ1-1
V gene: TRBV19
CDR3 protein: CASSGSTAEAFF
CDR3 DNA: TGTGCCAGTAGTGGATCGACAGCTGAAGCTTTCTTT